A selection of T cell receptor beta chains follows, all from one sample in a study of T cell clones after liver transplantation. This table comes from immunoSEQ multiplex PCR, and its TCRdb copy is limited to in-frame clones, with some not included. Of roughly 16,000 clones listed, 70% to 90% are singletons. Specimen: CD8+ T cells from blood, collected around 48 months after liver transplant. The receptors come from a human patient who received a liver transplant. Some of these T cells may belong to the graft donor. CDR3s include the opening cysteine and the closing phenylalanine or tryptophan. D genes are given only for firm matches. Where a row states a size, it is once, few, many or the class of an expanded clone; other rows omit it.

>.|TRBD2|TRBV11-1|TRBJ2-7
CASSLFDAGDDEQYF
TGTGCCAGCAGCTTATTTGACGCGGGAGACGACGAGCAGTACTTC
>.|.|TRBV5-4|TRBJ2-2
CASSRTGELFF
TGTGCCAGCTCGCGGACCGGGGAGCTGTTTTTT
>.|.|TRBV27|TRBJ1-1
CASSFLRNTEAFF
TGTGCCAGCAGTTTTTTGAGGAACACTGAAGCTTTCTTT
>.|.|TRBV9|TRBJ2-2
CASSRDEGGELFF
TGTGCCAGCAGCCGAGACGAGGGCGGGGAGCTGTTTTTT
>.|.|TRBV7-2|TRBJ1-2
CASSSTEDGYTF
TGTGCCAGCAGCTCGACGGAAGATGGCTACACCTTC
>.|TRBD1|TRBV27|TRBJ2-1
CASSLSGGAYNEQFF
TGTGCCAGCAGTTTATCAGGGGGCGCCTACAATGAGCAGTTCTTC
>.|.|TRBV27|TRBJ2-1
CASGKSASYNEQFF
TGTGCCAGCGGGAAGAGCGCCTCCTACAATGAGCAGTTCTTC
>few|TRBD2|TRBV10-2|TRBJ2-1
CASIFSGGAGEQFF
TGCGCCAGCATTTTTAGCGGGGGGGCCGGTGAGCAGTTCTTC
>many|TRBD2|TRBV27|TRBJ2-5
CASHPSGSLETQYF
TGTGCCAGCCATCCTAGCGGGAGTCTGGAGACCCAGTACTTC
>.|TRBD1|TRBV6-5|TRBJ1-2
CASSHRGDYGYTF
TGTGCCAGCAGTCACAGGGGAGACTATGGCTACACCTTC
>.|TRBD1|TRBV27|TRBJ2-3
CASSSDRTGVNTQYF
TGTGCCAGCAGTTCCGACCGGACAGGGGTGAATACGCAGTATTTT
>once|TRBD1|TRBV10-2|TRBJ2-7
CASSGTGYREQYF
TGCGCCAGCAGTGGGACAGGGTATCGCGAGCAGTACTTC
>.|TRBD2|TRBV4-1|TRBJ2-5
CASSQYILAGGRETQYF
TGCGCCAGCAGCCAATATATACTAGCGGGGGGGCGGGAGACCCAGTACTTC
>once|.|TRBV19|TRBJ2-1
CASRSYNEQFF
TGTGCCAGTAGGTCATACAATGAGCAGTTCTTC
>.|.|TRBV9|TRBJ2-1
CASSKTGTPRSYNEQFF
TGTGCCAGCAGCAAGACCGGGACTCCTCGCTCCTACAATGAGCAGTTCTTC
>.|.|TRBV10-3|TRBJ2-2
CAISGFGELAPSYTGELFF
TGTGCCATCAGTGGATTTGGGGAGTTAGCGCCCTCCTACACCGGGGAGCTGTTTTTT
>.|.|TRBV7-2|TRBJ2-7
CASSLAGAYEQYF
TGTGCCAGCAGCTTAGCAGGGGCCTACGAGCAGTACTTC
>.|.|TRBV7-9|TRBJ2-5
CASSFDYQETQYF
TGTGCCAGCAGCTTTGACTATCAAGAGACCCAGTACTTC
>few|TRBD1|TRBV11-1|TRBJ1-2
CASSEGQGAWGYTF
TGTGCCAGCAGCGAGGGACAGGGGGCGTGGGGCTACACCTTC
>.|.|TRBV7-9|TRBJ2-4
CASSLGIAKNIQYF
TGTGCCAGCAGCTTAGGAATAGCCAAAAACATTCAGTACTTC
>once|.|TRBV6-5|TRBJ2-2
CASSYSFLANTGELFF
TGTGCCAGCAGTTATTCCTTTCTCGCGAACACCGGGGAGCTGTTTTTT
>.|.|TRBV21-1|TRBJ2-7
CASSKVGGHLITSSYEQYF
TGTGCCAGCAGCAAAGTAGGAGGACACCTCATCACAAGCTCCTACGAGCAGTACTTC
>.|.|TRBV27|TRBJ2-2
CASSPGSGELFF
TGTGCCAGCAGCCCAGGGTCCGGGGAGCTGTTTTTT
>.|TRBD1|TRBV6-1|TRBJ1-2
CASSTGQGNYGYTF
TGTGCCAGCAGTACAGGACAGGGGAACTATGGCTACACCTTC
>few|.|TRBV27|TRBJ2-5
CASSQIGGEETQYF
TGTGCCAGCAGCCAGATAGGGGGGGAAGAGACCCAGTACTTC
>.|.|TRBV6-1|TRBJ2-2
CASSVRGLNTGELFF
TGTGCCAGCAGTGTCCGGGGCCTGAACACCGGGGAGCTGTTTTTT
>.|.|TRBV9|TRBJ2-4
CASSGRDGDKNIQYF
TGTGCCAGCAGCGGCAGGGATGGGGACAAAAACATTCAGTACTTC
>.|TRBD2|TRBV10-3|TRBJ2-1
CAISASGSSYNEQFF
TGTGCCATCAGTGCTAGCGGGAGCTCCTACAATGAGCAGTTCTTC
>.|.|TRBV11-2|TRBJ2-2
CASSSSHQNTGELFF
TGTGCCAGCAGCTCCTCCCACCAGAACACCGGGGAGCTGTTTTTT